What follows is one TCR beta chain and its context. This clonotype came up many times. Its antigen target is currently unknown. Base quality data are lacking; no much larger clone is found one base away. The data stem from a study of T cell repertoires in cytomegalovirus infection (dated by TCRdb to 2018 to 2020). Study-level background: Peptide stimulations targeted recently identified HLA-C-restricted CMV epitopes, whose presentation resists viral immunomodulation, together with well-studied HLA-B-restricted epitopes. Donor HLA type was relevant to the analysis, because carriage of CMV infection together with the matching HLA type was indicated by public TCR beta signatures. What the research found in general, with its limitations: Carriers of CMV infection plus the relevant HLA type were discriminated by the cumulative frequency of public TCR beta family members in the study cohort and in an independent roughly 340-donor cohort. In the ex vivo response, HLA-C-restricted CMV-specific TCR beta clonotypes were dominant, and in two of eight donors the single most frequent clonotype came from this HLA-C-restricted group.

Per the publication, the treatment or condition label means: in vitro stimulation with specific CMV peptide epitopes to enrich CMV-specific T cells. The sequencing machine was an Illumina HiSeq 1500. TCRdb trimmed public reads at Q25 via fastp, called clones via MiXCR and kept in-frame beta chains. CDR3 protein sequences are deduplicated, and each keeps its most common genes and DNA. The sample includes about a million distinct CDR3 sequences, with roughly 31% observed a single time. The ten largest clones capture over 11% of the sample. From V the trimming removes 7 bases and from J it removes 7 bases, while the gene matches leave 13 bases of the junction unaccounted for. The germline V gene (reference sequence) yields SGHNT for CDR1 and YYREEE for CDR2. Reading from cysteine to phenylalanine, the CDR3 counts 15 amino acids. The retained sequence is limited to the CDR3, 45 bases, with the frame set at the first base.

The receptor's source is a human donor in good health (CMV status not recorded). Some clones in this sample may be carry-over from other donors' samples. The sample was cultured CD8+ T cells from PBMCs, taken from culture after CMV antigen stimulation. The rearranged segments are TRBV5-4 and TRBJ1-4, with 7 bases aligning to TRBD1. CDR3 sequence: CASSARGGVREKLFF. The nucleotides are TGTGCCAGCTCCGCCCGAGGGGGCGTTCGTGAAAAACTGTTTTTT.